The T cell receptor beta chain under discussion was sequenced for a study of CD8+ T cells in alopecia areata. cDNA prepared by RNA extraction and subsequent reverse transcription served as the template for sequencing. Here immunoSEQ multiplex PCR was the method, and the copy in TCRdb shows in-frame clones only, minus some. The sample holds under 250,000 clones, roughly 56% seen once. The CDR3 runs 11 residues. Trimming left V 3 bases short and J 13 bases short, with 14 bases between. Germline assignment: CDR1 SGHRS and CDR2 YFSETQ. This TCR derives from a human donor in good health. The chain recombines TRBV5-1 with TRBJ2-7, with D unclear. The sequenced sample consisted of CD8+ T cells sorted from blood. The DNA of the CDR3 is TGCGCCAGCAGCTCCCCCATTTGTGTCTACTTC. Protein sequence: CASSSPICVYF.